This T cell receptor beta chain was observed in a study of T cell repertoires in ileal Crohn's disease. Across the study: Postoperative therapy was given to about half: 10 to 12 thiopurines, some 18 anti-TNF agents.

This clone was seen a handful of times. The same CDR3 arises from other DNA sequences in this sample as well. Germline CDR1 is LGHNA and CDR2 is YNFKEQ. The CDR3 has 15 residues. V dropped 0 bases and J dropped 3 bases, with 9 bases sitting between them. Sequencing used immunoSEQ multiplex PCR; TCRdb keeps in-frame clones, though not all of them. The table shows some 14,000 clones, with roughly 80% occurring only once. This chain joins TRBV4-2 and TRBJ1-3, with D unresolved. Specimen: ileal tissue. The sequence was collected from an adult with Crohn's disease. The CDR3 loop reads CASSQDSGDGNTIYF. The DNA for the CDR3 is TGTGCCAGCAGCCAAGATAGCGGGGATGGAAACACCATATATTTT.